The next 18 T cell receptor beta chains were all read from a single sample in a study of early T cells in non-severe SARS-CoV-2 infection. TCRdb passed the 5' RACE reads through MiXCR, listing each CDR3 protein once. The repertoire consists of roughly 40,000 distinct CDR3 sequences, with roughly 7.3% occurring once and the leading ten covering just over 8%. Sequencing input: whole blood. These receptors originate from an adult who was a healthcare worker with PCR-confirmed SARS-CoV-2 infection or an uninfected control (not recorded which).

This clonotype was seen ten or more times. The V gene is TRBV6-5, the J gene TRBJ2-3; a weak D match, TRBD1 (6 bases). The CDR3 is 14 residues long. CDR1 MNHEY and CDR2 SVGAGI come from the germline V gene. Trimming cost V 3 bases and J 6 bases, with 13 bases left between them. Here the CDR3 DNA reads TGTGCCAGCAGTTATGAGGGGGTTTGGGATACGCAGTATTTT. Translation: CASSYEGVWDTQYF.

Ten or more counts support this clonotype. The genes are TRBV10-3 and TRBJ1-5; D remains ambiguous. Germline lookup yields CDR1 ENHRY and CDR2 SYGVKD. The CDR3 runs 13 residues. With 8 bases removed from V and 5 bases from J, the gap between germline ends came to 13 bases. The CDR3 is CAIGPERDQPQHF. CDR3 bases: TGTGCCATCGGACCGGAGAGAGATCAGCCCCAGCATTTT.

Ten or more counts support this clonotype. The chain uses TRBV7-8 and TRBJ2-1, with 8 positions matching TRBD1. CDR3 size: 16 residues. Trimming removed 8 bases from V and 8 bases from J; junction bases left unmatched: 17. CDR1 is SGHVS, CDR2 FQNEAQ, per germline. The CDR3 protein is CASSLRRDRRPYEQFF. CDR3 DNA sequence: TGTGCCAGCTCACTTAGGAGGGACAGGAGACCGTATGAGCAGTTCTTC.

This clonotype has only a few counts. J is TRBJ2-5 and V is TRBV9; 11 bases match TRBD1. Germline V gives CDR1 SGDLS, CDR2 YYNGEE. The V and J ends lost 0 bases and 1 base, in that order; junction bases with no gene match: 5. There are 17 residues in the CDR3. CDR3 residues: CASSVGGGTGGQETQYF. The CDR3, as DNA: TGTGCCAGCAGCGTAGGTGGTGGGACAGGGGGCCAAGAGACCCAGTACTTC.

The V call is TRBV5-4, the J call TRBJ2-4, with D uncertain. V gave up 0 bases and J gave up 6 bases, with 7 bases separating them. Looked up from germline, CDR1 is SGHNT and CDR2 is YYREEE (reference sequence). This CDR3 is built from 13 residues. Here the CDR3 reads CASSLGRGNIQYF. The CDR3, as DNA: TGTGCCAGCAGCTTGGGACGTGGAAACATTCAGTACTTC.

This clonotype showed up many times. The rearrangement links TRBV6-1 to TRBJ1-1; tentatively, D is TRBD1 (6 bases). The CDR3 loop spans 14 amino acids. The ends were cut back, 5 bases at V and 4 bases at J, with 14 bases in the middle. CDR1 is MNHNS, CDR2 SASEGT, per germline. The CDR3 coding sequence is TGTGCCAGCAGTCTTGGACAGCTGATCACTGAAGCTTTCTTT. This translates into CASSLGQLITEAFF.

V is TRBV5-1 and J is TRBJ1-3; D call uncertain. The CDR3 loop spans 14 amino acids. Germline V gene lookup returns CDR1 SGHRS and CDR2 YFSETQ. Trimming pared 4 bases from V and 0 bases from J, leaving 8 bases between. As DNA, the CDR3 is TGCGCCAGCAGCCCCGAGGTCTCTGGAAACACCATATATTTT. Residues: CASSPEVSGNTIYF.

This clonotype has a count of ten or more. The chain links TRBV2 to TRBJ2-3, with D possibly TRBD1 on 5 matching bases. The CDR3 is made up of 16 amino acids. With 3 bases removed from V and 2 bases from J, the gap between germline ends came to 15 bases. The V gene's germline CDR1 is SNHLY and CDR2 FYNNEI. In DNA, the CDR3 is TGTGCCAGCAGTGAGACAGTTACCTTCATCACAGATACGCAGTATTTT. Its translation is CASSETVTFITDTQYF. The full variable domain, in which reference TRBV2 and TRBJ2-3 provide the parts outside the CDR3, is EPEVTQTPSHQVTQMGQEVILRCVPISNHLYFYWYRQILGQKVEFLVSFYNNEISEKSEIFDDQFSVERPDGSNFTLKIRSTKLEDSAMYFCASSETVTFITDTQYFGPGTRLTVL.

The sample holds a few counts of this clonotype. The chain uses TRBV2 and TRBJ1-5; 11 bases agree with TRBD1. Germline V gene data show CDR1 as SNHLY and CDR2 as FYNNEI. The CDR3 length is 17 residues. Trimming cost V 6 bases and J 4 bases; bases outside gene matches: 11. Written as DNA, the CDR3 is TGTGCCAGCAGCACATCCCGAGGGACAGGGGGTAATCAGCCCCAGCATTTT. Translated, it gives CASSTSRGTGGNQPQHF.

The chain is built from TRBV27 and TRBJ1-1; D remains ambiguous. From germline, CDR1 is MNHEY and CDR2 SMNVEV (reference sequence). The V and J ends lost 3 bases and 1 base respectively, with 9 bases between them. The CDR3 runs 14 residues. This chain's CDR3 is CASSLVGPNTEAFF. The CDR3 coding sequence is TGTGCCAGCAGTTTGGTTGGGCCGAACACTGAAGCTTTCTTT.

Ten or more counts support this clonotype. The V gene is TRBV19, the J gene TRBJ2-3; 7 bases align to TRBD1. This CDR3 region has 16 residues. The V gene end was trimmed by 5 bases and the J gene end by 1 base; junction bases not matched to a gene: 9. CDR1 is LNHDA and CDR2 is SQIVND in the germline V gene (reference sequence). The CDR3 nucleotides are TGTGCCAGTAGTCGAACCACAGGGGTCGGCACAGATACGCAGTATTTT. Translated: CASSRTTGVGTDTQYF. Drawing the rest from reference TRBV19 and TRBJ2-3, the complete variable domain is DGGITQSPKYLFRKEGQNVTLSCEQNLNHDAMYWYRQDPGQGLRLIYYSQIVNDFQKGDIAEGYSVSREKKESFPLTVTSAQKNPTAFYLCASSRTTGVGTDTQYFGPGTRLTVL.

This clonotype was seen only a few times. The chain employs TRBV5-1 and TRBJ2-7, with 11 bases identical to TRBD1. The CDR3 extends over 17 amino acids. CDR1 and CDR2 from the germline V gene are SGHRS and YFSETQ. V lost 0 bases, J lost 5 bases, and 10 bases stayed unmatched. CDR3 in amino acids: CASSLDSFRTGGDEQYF. The CDR3 region has the DNA TGCGCCAGCAGCTTGGACTCGTTTAGGACAGGGGGCGACGAGCAGTACTTC.

The sample holds a few counts of this clonotype. The V gene is TRBV5-1, the J gene TRBJ2-1; 8 nucleotides agree with TRBD1. The ends lost 0 bases at V and 6 bases at J; junction bases unmatched: 11. The CDR3 loop spans 17 amino acids. Germline lookup yields CDR1 SGHRS and CDR2 YFSETQ. CDR3 coding DNA: TGCGCCAGCAGCTTGGCCGTTGGGACAGGACGTTTCAATGAGCAGTTCTTC. It encodes CASSLAVGTGRFNEQFF.

Worth noting for this clonotype: This may arise from a read error, as a much more abundant clone is one base away. The chain couples TRBV28 to TRBJ2-7; D call uncertain. The CDR3 length is 11 residues. Germline CDR1 reads MDHEN; CDR2 reads SYDVKM. CDR3 sequence reads: CVSSRQYEQYF. The CDR3 DNA is TGTGTCAGCAGTCGGCAGTACGAGCAGTACTTC.

This clonotype was counted at least ten times. The V gene is TRBV29-1, the J gene TRBJ1-1, with D hard to call. The CDR3 spans 10 residues. CDR1 is SQVTM, CDR2 ANQGSEA, per germline. Trimming took 6 bases from V and 4 from J, leaving 6 bases between them. The CDR3 reads CSVQITEAFF. The CDR3 DNA is TGCAGCGTCCAAATCACTGAAGCTTTCTTT.

This clonotype has at least ten counts. The chain couples TRBV18 to TRBJ2-5, with D unresolved. Trimming pared 6 bases from V and 2 bases from J, leaving 4 bases between. The CDR3 runs 11 residues. Germline values: CDR1 KGHSH, CDR2 LQKENI. CDR3 amino acids: CASSQQETQYF. In nucleotides, the CDR3 is TGTGCCAGCTCCCAGCAAGAGACCCAGTACTTC.

The gene calls are TRBV20-1 and TRBJ2-3; 9 nucleotides line up with TRBD2. This CDR3 is built from 14 residues. From germline, CDR1 is DFQATT and CDR2 SNEGSKA (reference sequence). V dropped 6 bases and J dropped 4; count of bases not matched to a gene: 8. The CDR3 sequence is CSAYGAGGPDTQYF. The CDR3 bases are TGCAGTGCCTACGGAGCGGGGGGCCCAGATACGCAGTATTTT.

In its sample, this clonotype was seen many times. CDR3 protein: CASSPGQFYGYTF. CDR3 DNA sequence: TGTGCCAGCAGTCCGGGACAGTTCTATGGCTACACCTTC. This chain joins TRBV12-3 or TRBV12-4 and TRBJ1-2; 7 bases fit TRBD1. CDR3 length equals 13 residues. With V trimmed by 5 bases and J by 4 bases, 4 bases remained unmatched.